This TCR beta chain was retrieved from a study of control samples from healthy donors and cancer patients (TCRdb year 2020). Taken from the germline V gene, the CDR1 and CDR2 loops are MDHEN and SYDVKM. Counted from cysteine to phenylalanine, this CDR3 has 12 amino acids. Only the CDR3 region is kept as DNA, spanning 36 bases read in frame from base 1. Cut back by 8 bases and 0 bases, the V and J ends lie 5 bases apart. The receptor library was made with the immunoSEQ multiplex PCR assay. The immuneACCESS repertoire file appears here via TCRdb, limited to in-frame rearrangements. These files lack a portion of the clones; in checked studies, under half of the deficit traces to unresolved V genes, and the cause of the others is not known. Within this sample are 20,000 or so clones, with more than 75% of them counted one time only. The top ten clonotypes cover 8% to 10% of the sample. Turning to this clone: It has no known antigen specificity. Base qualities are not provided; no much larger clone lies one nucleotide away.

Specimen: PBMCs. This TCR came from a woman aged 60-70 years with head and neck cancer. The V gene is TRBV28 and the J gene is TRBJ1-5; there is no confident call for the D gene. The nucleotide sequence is TGTGCCAGCCAATATAGCAATCAGCCCCAGCATTTT. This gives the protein CASQYSNQPQHF.